Following are 3 T cell receptor beta chains from one sample sequenced in a study of CD8 T cells in ankylosing spondylitis. Broader study findings: Among TCR beta sequences, a motif of 7 to 9 highly homologous variants appeared characteristic of ankylosing spondylitis blood.

Their antigens remain unidentified. TCRdb re-called the 5' RACE reads through MiXCR, storing one row per CDR3 protein. The sample has 700,000 to 850,000 distinct CDR3 sequences, 10% to 15% seen once. Sequenced material: blood, either unsorted or a sorted T cell fraction (not recorded which). The receptors were gathered from a male donor with ankylosing spondylitis.

The V call is TRBV20-1, the J call TRBJ1-2, with D maybe TRBD1 (6 bases). V was trimmed by 6 bases and J by 0 bases, leaving 17 bases between them. The germline gives CDR1 DFQATT, CDR2 SNEGSKA (reference sequence). The CDR3 runs to 15 residues. CDR3 amino acids: CSAGGGLGANYGYTF. In DNA, the CDR3 is TGCAGTGCCGGCGGGGGGCTCGGAGCTAACTATGGCTACACCTTC.

The sample holds a few counts of this clonotype. The chain has TRBV20-1 and TRBJ2-5, with D unclear. The CDR3 covers 11 residues. Per the germline V gene, CDR1 is DFQATT and CDR2 is SNEGSKA (reference sequence). V was pared by 6 bases and J by 4 bases, with 9 bases between. CDR3 coding DNA: TGCAGTGCCACCCTGGGAGAGACCCAGTACTTC. Its protein is CSATLGETQYF.

This clonotype was seen a handful of times. This chain connects TRBV11-1 to TRBJ2-5, with unresolved D. Germline loops: CDR1 SGHAT, CDR2 FQDESV (reference sequence). The V gene lost 4 bases and the J gene lost 5 bases, with 11 bases spanning the gap. This CDR3 region has 13 residues. The DNA of the CDR3 is TGTGCCAGCAGCTCGAGGCCCCTTGAGACCCAGTACTTC. Translating it yields CASSSRPLETQYF.